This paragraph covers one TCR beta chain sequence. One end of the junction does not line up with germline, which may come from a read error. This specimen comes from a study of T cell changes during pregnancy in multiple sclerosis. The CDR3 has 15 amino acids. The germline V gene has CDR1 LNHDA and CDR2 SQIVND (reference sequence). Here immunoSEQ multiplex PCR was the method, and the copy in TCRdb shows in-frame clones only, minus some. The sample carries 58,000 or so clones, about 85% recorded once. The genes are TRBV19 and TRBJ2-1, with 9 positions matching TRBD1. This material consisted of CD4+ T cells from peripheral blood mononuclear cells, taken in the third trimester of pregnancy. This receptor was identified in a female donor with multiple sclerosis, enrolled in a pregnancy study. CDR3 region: CASSIIGTGNNEQFF. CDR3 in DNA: TGCGCCAGTAGTATAATCGGGACAGGGAACAATGAGCAGTTCTTC.